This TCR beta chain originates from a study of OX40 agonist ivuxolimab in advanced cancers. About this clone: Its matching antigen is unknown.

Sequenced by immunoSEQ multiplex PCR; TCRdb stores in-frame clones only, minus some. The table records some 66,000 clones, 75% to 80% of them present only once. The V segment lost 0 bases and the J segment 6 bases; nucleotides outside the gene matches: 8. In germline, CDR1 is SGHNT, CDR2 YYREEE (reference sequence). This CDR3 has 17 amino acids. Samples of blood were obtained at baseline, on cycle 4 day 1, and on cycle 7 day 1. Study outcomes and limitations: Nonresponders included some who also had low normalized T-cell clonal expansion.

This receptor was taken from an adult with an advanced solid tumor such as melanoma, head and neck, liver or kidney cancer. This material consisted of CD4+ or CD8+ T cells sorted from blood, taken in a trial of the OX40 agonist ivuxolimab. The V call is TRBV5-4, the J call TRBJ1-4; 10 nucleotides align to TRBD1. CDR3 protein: CASSLGPSGTGDEKLFF. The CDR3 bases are TGTGCCAGCAGCTTGGGTCCCTCCGGGACAGGGGATGAAAAACTGTTTTTT. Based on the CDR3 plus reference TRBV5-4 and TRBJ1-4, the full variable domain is ETGVTQSPTHLIKTRGQQVTLRCSSQSGHNTVSWYQQALGQGPQFIFQYYREEENGRGNFPPRFSGLQFPNYSSELNVNALELDDSALYLCASSLGPSGTGDEKLFFGSGTQLSVL.